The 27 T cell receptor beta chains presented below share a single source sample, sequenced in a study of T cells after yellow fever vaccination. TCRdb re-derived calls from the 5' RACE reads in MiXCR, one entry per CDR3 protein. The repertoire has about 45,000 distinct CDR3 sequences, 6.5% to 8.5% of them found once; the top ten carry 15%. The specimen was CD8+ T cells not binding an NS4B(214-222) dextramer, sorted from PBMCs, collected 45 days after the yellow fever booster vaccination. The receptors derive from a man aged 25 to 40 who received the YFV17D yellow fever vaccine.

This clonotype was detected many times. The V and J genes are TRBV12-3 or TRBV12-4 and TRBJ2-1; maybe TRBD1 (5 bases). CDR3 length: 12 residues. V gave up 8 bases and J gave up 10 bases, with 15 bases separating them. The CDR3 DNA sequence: TGTGCCAGCTGGACATTGGGTAGGGAGCAGTTCTTC. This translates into CASWTLGREQFF.

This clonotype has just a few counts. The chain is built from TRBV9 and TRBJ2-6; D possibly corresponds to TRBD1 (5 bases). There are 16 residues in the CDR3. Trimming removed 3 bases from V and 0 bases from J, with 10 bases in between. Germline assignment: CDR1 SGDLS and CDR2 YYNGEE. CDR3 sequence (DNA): TGTGCCAGCAGCGCCCAGGGAACCTCTGGGGCCAACGTCCTGACTTTC. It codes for CASSAQGTSGANVLTF. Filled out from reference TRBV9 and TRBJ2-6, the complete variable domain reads DSGVTQTPKHLITATGQRVTLRCSPRSGDLSVYWYQQSLDQGLQFLIQYYNGEERAKGNILERFSAQQFPDLHSELNLSSLELGDSALYFCASSAQGTSGANVLTFGAGSRLTVL.

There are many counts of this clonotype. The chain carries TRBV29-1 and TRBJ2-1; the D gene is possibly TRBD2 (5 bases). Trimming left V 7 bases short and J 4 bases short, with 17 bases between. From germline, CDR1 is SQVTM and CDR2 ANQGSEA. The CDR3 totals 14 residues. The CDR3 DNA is TGCAGCGGCGGATTCCGGTCGGGATACAATGAGCAGTTCTTC. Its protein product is CSGGFRSGYNEQFF.

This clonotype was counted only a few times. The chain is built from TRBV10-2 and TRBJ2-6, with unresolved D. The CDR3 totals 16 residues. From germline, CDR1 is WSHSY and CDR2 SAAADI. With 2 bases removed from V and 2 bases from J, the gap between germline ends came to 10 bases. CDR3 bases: TGCGCCAGCAGTGAGGAGAAGTGGGCTGGGGCCAACGTCCTGACTTTC. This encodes CASSEEKWAGANVLTF.

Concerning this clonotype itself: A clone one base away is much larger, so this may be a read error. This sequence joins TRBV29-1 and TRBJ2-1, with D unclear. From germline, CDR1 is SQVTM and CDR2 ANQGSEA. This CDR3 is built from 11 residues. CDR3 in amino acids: CSVGQYNDQFF. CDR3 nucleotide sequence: TGCAGCGTTGGGCAGTACAATGATCAGTTCTTC.

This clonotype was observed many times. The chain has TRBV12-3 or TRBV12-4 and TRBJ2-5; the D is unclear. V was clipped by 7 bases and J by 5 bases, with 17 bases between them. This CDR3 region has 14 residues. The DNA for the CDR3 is TGTGCCAGCAATCCCGGACCCAGGTGGGAGACCCAGTACTTC. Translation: CASNPGPRWETQYF.

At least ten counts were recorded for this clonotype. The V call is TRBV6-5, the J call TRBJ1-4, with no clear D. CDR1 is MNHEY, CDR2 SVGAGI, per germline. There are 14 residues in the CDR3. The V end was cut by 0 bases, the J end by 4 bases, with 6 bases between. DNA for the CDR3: TGTGCCAGCAGTTACTCGATCAGTAATGAAAAACTGTTTTTT. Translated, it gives CASSYSISNEKLFF.

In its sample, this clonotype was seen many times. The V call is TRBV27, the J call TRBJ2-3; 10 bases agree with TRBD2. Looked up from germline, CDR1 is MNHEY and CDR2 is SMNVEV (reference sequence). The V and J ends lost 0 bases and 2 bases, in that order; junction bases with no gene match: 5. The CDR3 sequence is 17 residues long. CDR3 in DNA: TGTGCCAGCAGTTTATCGGCTAGCGGGGGCAACACAGATACGCAGTATTTT. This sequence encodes CASSLSASGGNTDTQYF.

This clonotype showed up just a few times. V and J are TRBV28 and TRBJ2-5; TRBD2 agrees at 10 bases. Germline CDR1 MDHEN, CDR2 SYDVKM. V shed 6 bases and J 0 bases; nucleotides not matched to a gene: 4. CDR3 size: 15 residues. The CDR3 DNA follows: TGTGCCAGCAGAGGGGGACTAGCGTACCAAGAGACCCAGTACTTC. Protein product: CASRGGLAYQETQYF.

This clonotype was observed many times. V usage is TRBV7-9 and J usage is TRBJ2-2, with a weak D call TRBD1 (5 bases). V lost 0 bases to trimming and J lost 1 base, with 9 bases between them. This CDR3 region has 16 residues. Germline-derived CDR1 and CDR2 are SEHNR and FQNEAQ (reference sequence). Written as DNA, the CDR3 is TGTGCCAGCAGCTTAGCGTGGGGCCAGAACACCGGGGAGCTGTTTTTT. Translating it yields CASSLAWGQNTGELFF.

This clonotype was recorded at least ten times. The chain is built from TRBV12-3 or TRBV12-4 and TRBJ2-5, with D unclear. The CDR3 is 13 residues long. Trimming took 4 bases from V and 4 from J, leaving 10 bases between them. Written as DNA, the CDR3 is TGTGCCAGCAGTTCAGTGGAGCCAGAGACCCAGTACTTC. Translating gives CASSSVEPETQYF.

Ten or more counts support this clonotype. The DNA for the CDR3 is TGCAGTGCCCTTGGACAGACCAATTCACCCCTCCACTTT. Its translation is CSALGQTNSPLHF. The chain has TRBV20-1 and TRBJ1-6, with D possibly TRBD1 on 6 matching bases. The CDR3 is 13 residues long. CDR1 is DFQATT and CDR2 is SNEGSKA in the germline V gene (reference sequence). V was shortened by 6 bases and J by 7 bases, with 13 bases between the two germline ends.

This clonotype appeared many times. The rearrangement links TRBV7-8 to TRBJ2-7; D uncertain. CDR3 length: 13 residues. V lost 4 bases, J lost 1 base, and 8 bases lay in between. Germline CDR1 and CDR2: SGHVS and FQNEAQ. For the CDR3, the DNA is TGTGCCAGCAGCTCGGTCACTTCCTACGAGCAGTACTTC. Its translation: CASSSVTSYEQYF.

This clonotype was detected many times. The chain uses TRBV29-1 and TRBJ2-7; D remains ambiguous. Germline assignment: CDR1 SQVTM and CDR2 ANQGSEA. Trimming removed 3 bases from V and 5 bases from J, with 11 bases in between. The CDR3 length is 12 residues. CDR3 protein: CSVEMGLDEQYF. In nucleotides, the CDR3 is TGCAGCGTTGAGATGGGGTTGGACGAGCAGTACTTC.

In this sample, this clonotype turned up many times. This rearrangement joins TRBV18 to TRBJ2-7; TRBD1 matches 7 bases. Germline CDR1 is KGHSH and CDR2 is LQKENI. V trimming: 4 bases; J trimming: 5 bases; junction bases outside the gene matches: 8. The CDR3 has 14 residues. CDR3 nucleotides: TGTGCCAGCTCACTCCGGGACAGAGTTCACGAGCAGTACTTC. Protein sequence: CASSLRDRVHEQYF.

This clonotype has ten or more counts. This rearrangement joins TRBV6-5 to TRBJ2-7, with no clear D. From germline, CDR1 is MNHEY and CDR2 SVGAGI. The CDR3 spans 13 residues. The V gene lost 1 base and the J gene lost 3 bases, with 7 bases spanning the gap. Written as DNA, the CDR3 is TGTGCCAGCAGTTACTTCAGTGACTACGAGCAGTACTTC. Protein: CASSYFSDYEQYF.

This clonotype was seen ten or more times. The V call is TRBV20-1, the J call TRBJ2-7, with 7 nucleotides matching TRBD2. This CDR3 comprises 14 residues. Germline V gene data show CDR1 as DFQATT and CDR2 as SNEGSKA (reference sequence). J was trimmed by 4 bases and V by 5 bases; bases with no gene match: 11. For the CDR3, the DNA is TGCAGTGCTTCAAGCGGGAATGAGGGGTACGAGCAGTACTTC. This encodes CSASSGNEGYEQYF.

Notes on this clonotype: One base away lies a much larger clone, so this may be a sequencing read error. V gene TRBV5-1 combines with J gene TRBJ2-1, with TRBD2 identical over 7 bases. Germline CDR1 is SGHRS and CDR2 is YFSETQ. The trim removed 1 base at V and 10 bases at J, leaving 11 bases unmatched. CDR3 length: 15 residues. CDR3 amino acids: CASSLLREGLREQFF. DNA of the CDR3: TGCGCCAGCAGCTTGTTGAGGGAGGGCCTTAGAGAGCAGTTCTTC.

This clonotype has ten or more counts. CDR3: CASSQVQGPYEQYF. Here the CDR3 DNA reads TGCGCCAGCAGCCAAGTCCAGGGCCCCTACGAGCAGTACTTC. The chain carries TRBV4-3 and TRBJ2-7, with D possibly matching TRBD1 (5 bases). Per the germline V gene, CDR1 is LGHNA and CDR2 is YSLEER. V lost 1 base to trimming and J lost 2 bases, with 9 bases between them. The CDR3 totals 14 residues.

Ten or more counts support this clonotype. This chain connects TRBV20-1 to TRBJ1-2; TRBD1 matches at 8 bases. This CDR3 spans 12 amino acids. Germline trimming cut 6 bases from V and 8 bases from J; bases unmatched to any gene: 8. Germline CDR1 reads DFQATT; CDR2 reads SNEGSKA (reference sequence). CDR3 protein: CSAKDRDIGYTF. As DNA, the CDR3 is TGCAGTGCCAAGGACAGGGATATAGGCTACACCTTC.

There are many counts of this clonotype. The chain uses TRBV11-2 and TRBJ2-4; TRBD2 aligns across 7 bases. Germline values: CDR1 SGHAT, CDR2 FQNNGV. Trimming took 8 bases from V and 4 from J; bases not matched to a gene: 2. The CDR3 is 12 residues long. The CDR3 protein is CASGGEKNIQYF. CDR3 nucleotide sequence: TGTGCCAGCGGGGGGGAGAAAAACATTCAGTACTTC.

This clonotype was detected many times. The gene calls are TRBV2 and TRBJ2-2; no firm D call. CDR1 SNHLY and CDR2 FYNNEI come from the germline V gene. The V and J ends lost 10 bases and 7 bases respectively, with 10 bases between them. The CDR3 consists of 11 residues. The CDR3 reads CAILGDGELFF. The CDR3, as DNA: TGTGCCATACTCGGCGACGGGGAGCTGTTTTTT.

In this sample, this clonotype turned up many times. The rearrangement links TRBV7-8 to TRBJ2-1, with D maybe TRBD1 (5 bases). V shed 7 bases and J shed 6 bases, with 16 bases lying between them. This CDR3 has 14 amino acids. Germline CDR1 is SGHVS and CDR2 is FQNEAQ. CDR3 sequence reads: CASTKPDRFNEQFF. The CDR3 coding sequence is TGTGCCAGCACCAAGCCAGACAGATTCAATGAGCAGTTCTTC. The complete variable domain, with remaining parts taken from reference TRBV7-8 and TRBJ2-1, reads GAGVSQSPRYKVAKRGQDVALRCDPISGHVSLFWYQQALGQGPEFLTYFQNEAQLDKSGLPSDRFFAERPEGSVSTLKIQRTQQEDSAVYLCASTKPDRFNEQFFGPGTRLTVL.

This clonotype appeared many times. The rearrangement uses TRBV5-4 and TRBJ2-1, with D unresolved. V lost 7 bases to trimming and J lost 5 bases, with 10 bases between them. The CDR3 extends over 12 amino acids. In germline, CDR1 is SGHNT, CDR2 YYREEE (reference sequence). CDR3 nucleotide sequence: TGTGCCAGCCGTACAACCGACAATGAGCAGTTCTTC. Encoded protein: CASRTTDNEQFF.

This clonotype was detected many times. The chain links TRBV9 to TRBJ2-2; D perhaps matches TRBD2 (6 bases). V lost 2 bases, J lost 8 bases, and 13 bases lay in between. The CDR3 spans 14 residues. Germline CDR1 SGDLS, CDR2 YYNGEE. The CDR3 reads CASSVGGGLGELFF. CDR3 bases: TGTGCCAGCAGCGTCGGGGGAGGCCTTGGGGAGCTGTTTTTT. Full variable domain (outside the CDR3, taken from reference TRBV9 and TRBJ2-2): DSGVTQTPKHLITATGQRVTLRCSPRSGDLSVYWYQQSLDQGLQFLIQYYNGEERAKGNILERFSAQQFPDLHSELNLSSLELGDSALYFCASSVGGGLGELFFGEGSRLTVL.

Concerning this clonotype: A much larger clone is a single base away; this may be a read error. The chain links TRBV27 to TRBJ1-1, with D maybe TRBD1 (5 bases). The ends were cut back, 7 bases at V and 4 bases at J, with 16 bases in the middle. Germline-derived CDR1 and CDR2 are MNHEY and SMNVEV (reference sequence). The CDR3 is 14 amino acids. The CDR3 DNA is TGTGCCAGCACCGTCCCGGGAGGGGCCACTGAAGCTTTCTTT. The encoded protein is CASTVPGGATEAFF.

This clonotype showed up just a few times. The CDR3, as DNA: TGCAGTGCTAGAGATCGCGGCCAGGGACTTGCATACGAGCAGTACTTC. Translating it yields CSARDRGQGLAYEQYF. J is TRBJ2-7 and V is TRBV20-1; TRBD2 is a possible D gene (6 bases). Per the germline V gene, CDR1 is DFQATT and CDR2 is SNEGSKA (reference sequence). Trimming cost V 0 bases and J 4 bases, with 19 bases left between them. This CDR3 comprises 16 residues.